A few counts support the clone carrying this T cell receptor (beta chain). Its antigen is unidentified. The sample originates from a study of shared clonotypes between healthy human individuals. As for the study in general: There were three CD4 naive, three CD4 memory, two CD8 naive and one CD8 memory plates per donor. Study results and limitations: As a rule, naive subsets had a larger estimated richness than memory subsets. Clonotypes which were not shared had lower generation probabilities than clonotypes that all four donors shared.

Germline V gene sequence: CDR1 MDHEN, CDR2 SYDVKM. V lost 5 bases to trimming and J lost 8 bases; unmatched junction nucleotides: 9. CDR3 length equals 14 residues. Evenly divided among several immunoSEQ plates was the genomic DNA of each subset. Using immunoSEQ multiplex PCR, the repertoire was profiled, and TCRdb retains in-frame clones only, with some absent. The sample shows nearly 750,000 clones, approximately 77% of them seen only once. This TCR derives from a woman aged 25-40 years in good health. Input material: memory CD4+ T cells sorted from blood. Described subset: CD45RA-negative fraction. The chain combines TRBV28 with TRBJ1-5; 7 positions agree with TRBD1. The CDR3 loop reads CASSTQQGIEPQHF. The CDR3 nucleotides are TGTGCCAGCAGTACTCAACAGGGGATTGAGCCCCAGCATTTT.